These 10 T cell receptor beta chains originate from one sample sequenced in a study of beta chain features in type 1 diabetes. Reverse transcription of all isolated RNA meant that expressed TCRB transcripts were sequenced. Only in-frame clones appear in the TCRdb table, and some are missing; sequencing was by immunoSEQ multiplex PCR. This table has 450,000 to 600,000 clones, over 25% appearing once. The sequencing input was naive CD4+ T cells from blood. These TCRs come from a man in his late teens or twenties in good health.

This clone was seen a handful of times. CDR3 nucleotide sequence: TGTGCCAGCAGCGAACCGGGACCCCGCACAGATACGCAGTATTTT. Translating gives CASSEPGPRTDTQYF. The chain carries TRBV7-8 and TRBJ2-3; D is tentatively TRBD1 or TRBD2 (5 bases each). Germline values: CDR1 SGHVS, CDR2 FQNEAQ. Trimming shortened V by 5 bases and J by 1 base, and 13 bases separated the two germline ends. The CDR3 runs 15 residues. The entire variable domain, with the rest obtained from reference TRBV7-8 and TRBJ2-3, is as follows: GAGVSQSPRYKVAKRGQDVALRCDPISGHVSLFWYQQALGQGPEFLTYFQNEAQLDKSGLPSDRFFAERPEGSVSTLKIQRTQQEDSAVYLCASSEPGPRTDTQYFGPGTRLTVL.

The V gene is TRBV9, the J gene TRBJ2-1, with 9 bases matching TRBD1. Germline V CDR1 and CDR2: SGDLS, YYNGEE. Trimming removed 1 base from V and 6 bases from J; junction bases left unmatched: 8. The CDR3 loop spans 16 amino acids. CDR3: CASSVSGGTGSNEQFF. For the CDR3, the DNA is TGTGCCAGCAGCGTATCCGGCGGGACAGGGAGCAATGAGCAGTTCTTC.

There are a few counts of this clone. The rearrangement joins TRBV29-1 to TRBJ2-1; TRBD1 might be the D (5 bases). Deletions cut 8 bases from V and 0 bases from J, with 17 bases between. The CDR3 contains 15 residues. The germline V gene has CDR1 SQVTM and CDR2 ANQGSEA. The CDR3 here is CSLTPDTSSYNEQFF. The CDR3, as DNA: TGCAGCCTTACCCCGGACACGAGCTCCTACAATGAGCAGTTCTTC.

The J gene is TRBJ2-5, the V gene TRBV7-2, with D possibly TRBD1 on 5 matching bases. CDR1 and CDR2 from the germline V gene are SGHTA and FQGNSA. CDR3 length: 13 residues. V lost 5 bases to trimming and J lost 1 base, with 8 bases between them. The DNA of the CDR3 is TGTGCCAGCAGCGTGGACATCCAAGAGACCCAGTACTTC. Its protein is CASSVDIQETQYF.

This clone was observed a few times. Other DNA sequences from this sample encode an identical CDR3 as well. This chain connects TRBV9 to TRBJ2-3; TRBD2 agrees at 11 bases. The ends lost 3 bases at V and 5 bases at J; junction bases unmatched: 8. This CDR3 contains 16 residues. CDR1 and CDR2 from the germline V gene are SGDLS and YYNGEE. CDR3 in DNA: TGTGCCAGCAGCGCTGATAGCGGGAGGGCAGGAGATACGCAGTATTTT. This gives the protein CASSADSGRAGDTQYF.

This clone has only a few counts. This chain links TRBV5-4 with TRBJ1-2, with D perhaps matching TRBD1 (5 bases). The CDR3 extends over 13 amino acids. Germline V gene data show CDR1 as SGHNT and CDR2 as YYREEE (reference sequence). Trimming left V 2 bases short and J 3 bases short, with 8 bases between. As DNA, the CDR3 is TGTGCCAGCAGCTTCCAGGGATACTATGGCTACACCTTC. Protein product: CASSFQGYYGYTF.

Here the CDR3 reads CASSAFVPSYNEQFF. CDR3 bases: TGTGCCAGCAGTGCCTTCGTCCCCAGCTACAATGAGCAGTTCTTC. The V and J genes are TRBV9 and TRBJ2-1; D remains ambiguous. V shed 5 bases and J shed 3 bases, with 15 bases lying between them. This CDR3 region has 15 residues. Germline CDR1 is SGDLS and CDR2 is YYNGEE.

The V gene is TRBV30, the J gene TRBJ2-2; 8 bases agree with TRBD1. The CDR3 is made up of 14 amino acids. Per germline, CDR1 GTSNPN and CDR2 SVGIG (reference sequence). With 2 bases clipped from V and 4 bases from J, the junction kept 3 bases outside the gene matches. The CDR3 bases are TGTGCCTGGAGTTGGCAGGGGGCCACCGGGGAGCTGTTTTTT. It specifies CAWSWQGATGELFF.

The chain couples TRBV4-2 to TRBJ2-1; 8 positions match TRBD2. CDR3 length equals 17 residues. J was trimmed by 5 bases and V by 1 base; bases with no gene match: 10. The germline CDR1 and CDR2 sequences are LGHNA and YNFKEQ. CDR3 in DNA: TGTGCCAGCAGCCAAGTGACTGCGGGAGGACCCAACAATGAGCAGTTCTTC. Its translation is CASSQVTAGGPNNEQFF.

This rearrangement joins TRBV27 to TRBJ2-5; a possible D gene is TRBD1 (6 bases). V was pared by 3 bases and J by 5 bases, with 16 bases between. The CDR3 is 15 residues long. Germline V gene lookup returns CDR1 MNHEY and CDR2 SMNVEV (reference sequence). CDR3 sequence reads: CASSFVTGSLETQYF. In DNA form, the CDR3 reads TGTGCCAGCAGTTTCGTCACAGGGAGTCTGGAGACCCAGTACTTC.